This T cell receptor beta chain appears in the sequencing data of a study of human T cells and chemical hapten exposure. Overall study findings and caveats: Sensitization with DPC brought no change to TCRs above 1 in 1000 in frequency.

Time point indicated: pre-sensitization, week 0. Treatment of the sample: therapeutic diphenylcyclopropenone sensitization with weekly scalp DPC. This CDR3 has 15 amino acids. V lost 0 bases and J lost 0, with 8 bases in between. Germline loops: CDR1 SEHNR, CDR2 FQNEAQ (reference sequence). TCRdb reanalysed the RACE reads using MiXCR and keeps one entry per CDR3 protein. The sample records 350,000 to 400,000 distinct CDR3 sequences, less than 6.5% being singletons. A word on this clonotype: Antigen: not known.

The V call is TRBV7-9, the J call TRBJ1-1; D uncertain. This TCR derives from a woman between 45 and 65 years old with alopecia areata. Some clones in this sample may be carry-over from other donors' samples. The sample consisted of whole blood, taken in connection with sensitization to the hapten diphenylcyclopropenone (DPC). The CDR3, as DNA: TGTGCCAGCAGCTTAGCACACAGCATGAACACTGAAGCTTTCTTT. Translation: CASSLAHSMNTEAFF.